One sample yielded the 15 T cell receptor beta chains listed below, sequenced in a study of vaccination and CD4 T cells after COVID-19. Treatment specified: roughly 10-day PBMC culture with coronavirus spike peptide pools or control peptides (ViraFEST assay). Researchers used the Oncomine TCR Beta short-read assay to sequence DNA from cultured CD4+ T cells. TCRdb used MiXCR to reprocess the PCR reads, holding one entry per CDR3 protein. This table holds some 18,000 distinct CDR3 sequences, roughly 50% found once. Their antigen targets remain unknown. The material was CD4+ T cells from blood, cultured in vitro, obtained after SARS-CoV-2 vaccination. These receptors were obtained from a human donor who had recovered from COVID-19.

This rearrangement joins TRBV11-2 to TRBJ2-2; TRBD1 is a possible D gene (6 bases). Trimming pared 4 bases from V and 4 bases from J, leaving 10 bases between. Germline V gene lookup returns CDR1 SGHAT and CDR2 FQNNGV. The CDR3 covers 14 residues. The CDR3 here is CASSSLGGTGELFF. CDR3 DNA: TGTGCCAGCAGCTCCTTAGGGGGCACCGGGGAGCTGTTTTTT.

A word on this clonotype: This CDR3 is missing its conserved last phenylalanine or tryptophan, likely due to a read error. The chain links TRBV6-1 to TRBJ2-7, with D possibly being TRBD1 or TRBD2 (5 bases each). V lost 6 bases to trimming and J lost 1 base, with 16 bases between them. Germline V lookup: CDR1 MNHNS, CDR2 SASEGT. The CDR3 runs to 15 residues. CDR3 region: CASRQTGTASYEQYL. The CDR3 DNA reads as TGTGCCAGCAGACAAACCGGGACGGCTTCCTACGAGCAGTACCTC.

Worth noting for this clonotype: The junction departs from germline at one end; a sequencing error may be responsible. The chain is built from TRBV11-3 and TRBJ2-7; D gene unclear. CDR3 length equals 14 residues. Germline CDR1 reads SGHNT; CDR2 reads YENEEA. CDR3 nucleotides: TGTGCCAGCGGCTTAGAGGCAGGATCCTACGAGCAGTACTTC. This encodes CASGLEAGSYEQYF.

In this sample, this clonotype turned up once. The rearrangement joins TRBV6-2 or TRBV6-3 to TRBJ2-7; 9 bases agree with TRBD1. Looked up from germline, CDR1 is MNHEY and CDR2 is SVGEGT. The ends lost 6 bases at V and 6 bases at J; junction bases unmatched: 9. The CDR3 length is 14 residues. The CDR3 protein is CASRRQGGNGEQYF. CDR3 DNA: TGTGCCAGCAGGAGACAGGGGGGAAATGGCGAGCAGTACTTC.

The rearrangement links TRBV10-2 to TRBJ1-2; D uncertain. Germline assignment: CDR1 WSHSY and CDR2 SAAADI. The CDR3 extends over 11 amino acids. The V end was cut by 0 bases, the J end by 6 bases, with 2 bases between. For the CDR3, the DNA is TGCGCCAGCAGTGAGTCGGATGGCTACACCTTC. Its translation is CASSESDGYTF.

The chain combines TRBV6-5 with TRBJ2-5, with a possible D match to TRBD2 (6 bases). The germline V and J ends were trimmed by 4 bases and 7 bases, with 16 bases remaining between them. The CDR3 runs 14 residues. The germline V gene encodes CDR1 MNHEY and CDR2 SVGAGI. CDR3: CASSSRLESGTQYF. Written as DNA, the CDR3 is TGTGCCAGCAGTTCTCGACTAGAGTCGGGGACCCAGTACTTC.

A few counts support this clonotype. The chain uses TRBV6-2 or TRBV6-3 and TRBJ2-4; D is uncertain. Trimming shortened V by 0 bases and J by 8 bases, and 8 bases separated the two germline ends. This CDR3 has 13 amino acids. CDR1 is MNHEY and CDR2 is SVGEGT in the germline V gene. The CDR3 loop reads CASSYSRVDIQYF. CDR3 sequence (DNA): TGTGCCAGCAGTTACTCAAGGGTGGACATTCAGTACTTC.

This clonotype has a handful of counts. The chain is built from TRBV5-6 and TRBJ1-1, with no clear D. There are 13 residues in the CDR3. Germline V lookup: CDR1 SGHDT, CDR2 YYEEEE. V lost 1 base and J 1 base, leaving 5 bases between the germline ends. CDR3 DNA sequence: TGTGCCAGCAGCTTGCCGGGGAACACTGAAGCTTTCTTT. Translating gives CASSLPGNTEAFF.

This rearrangement joins TRBV24-1 to TRBJ2-3; 12 bases are a match to TRBD1. The CDR3 contains 16 residues. After removal of 3 bases from V and 4 bases from J, the junction contained 4 bases not matched to a gene. Germline V gives CDR1 KGHDR, CDR2 SFDVKD. The CDR3 loop reads CATSDRGTGGPDTQYF. As DNA, the CDR3 is TGTGCCACCAGTGATCGAGGGACAGGGGGCCCAGATACGCAGTATTTT.

This chain uses TRBV6-4 with TRBJ1-2; no reliable D call. CDR1 and CDR2 from the germline V gene are MRHNA and SNTAGT. Trimming removed 5 bases from V and 8 bases from J, with 12 bases in between. The CDR3 is made up of 12 amino acids. CDR3 residues: CASSFHGVGYTF. In nucleotides, the CDR3 is TGTGCCAGCAGTTTCCACGGGGTGGGCTACACCTTC.

The J gene is TRBJ2-7, the V gene TRBV27; D remains ambiguous. Germline V gene lookup returns CDR1 MNHEY and CDR2 SMNVEV (reference sequence). The CDR3 length is 15 residues. The ends were cut back, 5 bases at V and 0 bases at J, with 14 bases in the middle. The CDR3 nucleotides read TGTGCCAGCAGTCCGTCTCGACGGCCCTCCTACGAGCAGTACTTC. The encoded protein is CASSPSRRPSYEQYF.

This clonotype has only a few counts. The chain has TRBV24-1 and TRBJ1-2; 10 nucleotides line up with TRBD1. CDR1 and CDR2 (germline): KGHDR, SFDVKD. This CDR3 comprises 16 residues. V shed 2 bases and J 4 bases; nucleotides not matched to a gene: 6. CDR3 DNA sequence: TGTGCCACCAGTGATTGGGGACAGGGGCGCATCTATGGCTACACCTTC. It codes for CATSDWGQGRIYGYTF.

This clonotype was seen a few times. This rearrangement joins TRBV25-1 to TRBJ1-5, with 9 bases matching TRBD1. Germline V gene sequence: CDR1 MGHDK, CDR2 SYGVNS. J gave up 5 bases and V 6 bases, and 2 bases lay outside the gene matches. The CDR3 contains 13 residues. CDR3 in amino acids: CASRQGADQPQHF. CDR3 in DNA: TGTGCCAGCAGACAGGGGGCCGATCAGCCCCAGCATTTT.

For the CDR3, the DNA is TGCAGTGCTCGCAGGGCAGGTGGAAACACCATATATTTT. It yields the protein CSARRAGGNTIYF. The chain employs TRBV20-1 and TRBJ1-3, with D possibly TRBD1 on 5 matching bases. The CDR3 has 13 residues. The ends were cut back, 5 bases at V and 3 bases at J, with 11 bases in the middle. CDR1 is DFQATT, CDR2 SNEGSKA, per germline (reference sequence).

The CDR3 sequence is CAWSRQGFGEAFF. CDR3 coding DNA: TGTGCCTGGAGTCGGCAGGGGTTCGGTGAAGCTTTCTTT. V gene TRBV30 combines with J gene TRBJ1-1; tentatively, D is TRBD1 (6 bases). V lost 2 bases to trimming and J lost 7 bases, with 14 bases between them. CDR1 is GTSNPN and CDR2 is SVGIG in the germline V gene (reference sequence). The CDR3 spans 13 residues.